These T cell receptor beta chains were read from a single sample in a study of regulatory T cells in long-lasting Graves disease. TCRdb called the multiplex PCR reads again in MiXCR, with one record for every CDR3 protein. Of approximately 300,000 distinct CDR3 sequences listed, 15% to 20% are singletons. Specimen: peripheral blood mononuclear cells (PBMCs), collected at new diagnosis, from a patient treated with antithyroid drugs. Receptors originate from a female donor with Graves disease. Both conserved end residues are part of each CDR3. A D gene is named only where the DNA matches it firmly. Size values are once, few and many counts, or a class for expanded clones, and some rows have none.

J,D,size,V,DNA,CDR3
TRBJ1-2,.,.,TRBV10-3,TGTGCCATCAGTGATCGGGTTGGCTACACCTTC,CAISDRVGYTF
TRBJ2-1,.,many,TRBV30,TGTGCCTGCCGGAGGGGCGGGGAGCAGTTCTTC,CACRRGGEQFF
TRBJ2-3,.,many,TRBV3-1,TGTGCCAGCAGCCAAAACCCCGAAGTGACAGATACGCAGTATTTT,CASSQNPEVTDTQYF
TRBJ2-1,TRBD2,many,TRBV7-9,TGTGCCAGCAGCACGACGACAGGGGCGATAGCGGGAGGTGAGCAGTTCTTC,CASSTTTGAIAGGEQFF
TRBJ2-5,.,many,TRBV28,TGTGCCAGCAGTTTTCCCGGGCTAACAAAAGAGACCCAGTACTTC,CASSFPGLTKETQYF
TRBJ2-7,.,many,TRBV2,TGTGCCAGCACCACGCGGCAGGGGATAAGGCGCGAGCAGTACTTC,CASTTRQGIRREQYF
TRBJ1-3,.,.,TRBV5-8,TGTGCCACGATTCAGGGCAGTGGAAACACCATATATTTT,CATIQGSGNTIYF
TRBJ2-7,TRBD1,many,TRBV5-1,TGCGCCAGCAGCTCTGAGGGGGCGCAAGCCTACGAGCAGTACTTC,CASSSEGAQAYEQYF
TRBJ2-2,TRBD1,many,TRBV24-1,TGTGCCACCAGTGATTGGGACAGTTCGAACACCGGGGAGCTGTTTTTT,CATSDWDSSNTGELFF
TRBJ2-7,TRBD1,many,TRBV7-9,TGTGCCAGCAGCTTTAATGGACAGGGCACATCCTACGAGCAGTACTTC,CASSFNGQGTSYEQYF
TRBJ2-5,.,.,TRBV18,TGTGCCAGTTCACCGGAACAGGGTTACGAGACCCACTACTTC,CASSPEQGYETHYF
TRBJ2-3,TRBD2,many,TRBV6-4,TGTGCCAGCAGTGACTCGGCAGGGAGGGACACAGATACGCAGTATTTT,CASSDSAGRDTDTQYF
TRBJ2-3,TRBD2,many,TRBV12-3/TRBV12-4,TGTGCCAGCAGCACTCTAGCGGGAGGTCTGGGAGCAGATACGCAGTATTTT,CASSTLAGGLGADTQYF
TRBJ2-3,TRBD2,many,TRBV12-3/TRBV12-4,TGTGCCAGCAGTTTCCCTAGGGGCGGGGGAGATACGCAGTATTTT,CASSFPRGGGDTQYF
TRBJ2-1,TRBD2,many,TRBV6-1,TGTGCCAGCAGGCGCGGGAGTCGCTATGAGCAGTTCTTC,CASRRGSRYEQFF
TRBJ2-5,TRBD1,many,TRBV27,TGTGCCAGCAGCCGGGACAGGGCACAAGAGACCCAGTACTTC,CASSRDRAQETQYF
TRBJ2-7,.,.,TRBV6-1,TGTGCCAGCAGGACAACCCGGGGCTACGAGCAGTACTTC,CASRTTRGYEQYF
TRBJ2-1,.,.,TRBV5-1,TGCGCCAGCAGCTTGGAACCCAGGGATGAGATGAATGAGCAGTTCTTC,CASSLEPRDEMNEQFF
TRBJ1-1,TRBD1,many,TRBV27,TGTGCCAGCAGGCGCACCGGGACAGGCTCACGGGAAGCTTTCTTT,CASRRTGTGSREAFF
TRBJ1-6,.,many,TRBV20-1,TGCAGTGCTAGGGGGGACGAGGGTCGTTCACCCCTCCACTTT,CSARGDEGRSPLHF
TRBJ2-3,.,many,TRBV28,TGTGCCAGCAGGTTAGCCACAGATACGCAGTATTTT,CASRLATDTQYF
TRBJ2-5,.,many,TRBV12-3/TRBV12-4,TGTGCCAGCAGTCCCCGGACCGAACAAGAGACCCAGTACTTC,CASSPRTEQETQYF
TRBJ1-2,.,many,TRBV6-2/TRBV6-3,TGTGCCAGCAGTTCGAGGGGCGCGAACCTTACTAACTATGGCTACACCTTC,CASSSRGANLTNYGYTF
TRBJ2-7,.,many,TRBV5-6,TGTGCCAGCAGCATCCCGGGGGCCCAAAACGAGCAGTACTTC,CASSIPGAQNEQYF
TRBJ2-7,TRBD1,many,TRBV25-1,TGTGCCAGCGCCAACCAAGACAGGGGGGCTTACGAGCAGTACTTC,CASANQDRGAYEQYF
TRBJ2-3,TRBD2,.,TRBV7-9,TGTGCCAGCAGCCTCTGGACTAGCGGACCCACAGATACGCAGTATTTT,CASSLWTSGPTDTQYF
TRBJ2-4,.,.,TRBV5-1,TGCGCCAGCAGCTTGGGGGAGGTTGAAAACATTCAGTACTTC,CASSLGEVENIQYF
TRBJ2-7,.,few,TRBV3-1,TGTGCCAGCACCGGGGGATACGAGCAGTACTTC,CASTGGYEQYF
TRBJ2-1,.,few,TRBV29-1,TGCAGCGTTGTAGCTACCGGGATCCTTAATGAGCAGTTCTTC,CSVVATGILNEQFF
TRBJ2-5,TRBD1,.,TRBV7-7,TGTGCTAGCAGCAAAACCGGGACAGGGAGAGAGACCCAGTACTTC,CASSKTGTGRETQYF
TRBJ2-7,.,many,TRBV3-1,TGTGCCAGCAGCCAATTAGGCACTACCTACGAGCAGTACTTC,CASSQLGTTYEQYF
TRBJ2-7,.,few,TRBV7-9,TGTGCCAGCAGCTTATTCGCAGATTCCTACGAGCAGTACTTC,CASSLFADSYEQYF
TRBJ2-2,TRBD2,many,TRBV2,TGTGCCAGCAGGACTAGCGGGTACACCGGGGAGCTGTTTTTT,CASRTSGYTGELFF
TRBJ2-3,.,many,TRBV6-2/TRBV6-3,TGTGCCAGCAGTGGAGGGCACTTTAGCACAGATACGCAGTATTTT,CASSGGHFSTDTQYF
TRBJ2-6,.,many,TRBV6-2/TRBV6-3,TGTGCCAGCAGTTCGCAGGTTTTTGGGGCCAACGTCCTGACTTTC,CASSSQVFGANVLTF
TRBJ2-7,TRBD1,many,TRBV11-2,TGTGCCAGCAGCACCGGGACAGGGTGGGGCGAGCAGTACTTC,CASSTGTGWGEQYF